The 17 T cell receptor beta chains given below trace back to one sample, sequenced in a study of T cells in narcolepsy (dated by TCRdb to the late 2010s). Preparation of the library involved the immunoSEQ multiplex PCR assay. TCRdb's version of the immuneACCESS table is confined to in-frame rearrangements and falls short of the full clone set. An unresolved V gene accounts for under half of the shortfall where checked; the remainder is of unknown origin. For this sample the table gives under 40,000 clones, of which 84% were detected only once. Roughly 1.2% of the sample goes to the ten largest clones. The sequenced sample consisted of CD45RA- memory CD4+ T cells from PBMCs. In the paper's terms, the cell subset or site label means: memory T cells sorted ex vivo from peripheral blood. These receptors were taken from a human donor with narcolepsy.

J is TRBJ2-3 and V is TRBV7-3, with 10 bases identical to TRBD2. V lost 2 bases, J lost 2 bases, and 10 bases stayed unmatched. Looked up from germline, CDR1 is SGHTA and CDR2 is FQGTGA. This CDR3 has 18 amino acids. CDR3 sequence reads: CASSLGLLAGGSTDTQYF. CDR3 bases: TGTGCCAGCAGCTTAGGGCTTTTAGCGGGGGGTTCCACAGATACGCAGTATTTT.

The J gene is TRBJ1-4, the V gene TRBV30, with unresolved D. The CDR3 loop spans 15 amino acids. In germline, CDR1 is GTSNPN, CDR2 SVGIG (reference sequence). The germline V and J ends were trimmed by 2 bases and 5 bases, with 15 bases remaining between them. The CDR3 reads CAWSYERRYNEKLFF. CDR3 sequence (DNA): TGTGCCTGGAGTTATGAACGGAGGTACAATGAAAAACTGTTTTTT. Full variable domain (rest looked up from reference TRBV30 and TRBJ1-4): SQTIHQWPATLVQPVGSPLSLECTVEGTSNPNLYWYRQAAGRGLQLLFYSVGIGQISSEVPQNLSASRPQDRQFILSSKKLLLSDSGFYLCAWSYERRYNEKLFFGSGTQLSVL.

V is TRBV7-8 and J is TRBJ2-1, with D perhaps matching TRBD1 or TRBD2 (5 bases each). Germline V gene sequence: CDR1 SGHVS, CDR2 FQNEAQ. V was trimmed by 3 bases and J by 3 bases, leaving 15 bases between them. The CDR3 extends over 16 amino acids. The CDR3 region has the DNA TGTGCCAGCAGCTTGCCCCCTCGAGGGGTCTACAATGAGCAGTTCTTC. Protein product: CASSLPPRGVYNEQFF.

V gene TRBV7-8 combines with J gene TRBJ1-2, with 7 bases lining up with TRBD1. The V and J ends lost 10 bases and 8 bases, in that order; junction bases with no gene match: 19. Germline V gives CDR1 SGHVS, CDR2 FQNEAQ. The length of the CDR3 is 15 residues. The CDR3 region is CAIRRQGFERGGYTF. Written as DNA, the CDR3 is TGTGCCATACGGCGACAGGGTTTCGAGAGGGGCGGCTACACCTTC.

The rearrangement links TRBV7-9 to TRBJ2-2; no clear D gene. CDR1 is SEHNR, CDR2 FQNEAQ, per germline (reference sequence). The CDR3 has 15 amino acids. Trimming shortened V by 3 bases and J by 0 bases, and 8 bases separated the two germline ends. CDR3 DNA sequence: TGTGCCAGCAGCTTTCGTAGTACGAACACCGGGGAGCTGTTTTTT. It encodes CASSFRSTNTGELFF.

The chain uses TRBV28 and TRBJ1-4, with D tentatively TRBD1 (6 bases). Trimming took 3 bases from V and 8 from J, leaving 13 bases between them. This CDR3 contains 14 residues. The germline gives CDR1 MDHEN, CDR2 SYDVKM. The CDR3, as DNA: TGTGCCAGCAGTTTTACGGGGGGCAGAGAAAAACTGTTTTTT. Protein sequence: CASSFTGGREKLFF.

This chain joins TRBV6-5 and TRBJ1-5; 10 bases are a match to TRBD1. Per germline, CDR1 MNHEY and CDR2 SVGAGI. The J segment lost 7 bases and the V segment lost 6 bases, leaving 6 bases of the junction unmatched. This CDR3 comprises 14 residues. CDR3 sequence (DNA): TGTGCCAGCAGCCTGACAGGGGGCGGCCAGCCCCAGCATTTT. Protein sequence: CASSLTGGGQPQHF.

The V and J genes are TRBV11-2 and TRBJ2-4; D is unresolved. Germline assignment: CDR1 SGHAT and CDR2 FQNNGV. V dropped 4 bases and J dropped 1 base, with 20 bases sitting between them. The CDR3 is made up of 18 amino acids. Here the CDR3 DNA reads TGTGCCAGCAGCTCGACAACCACACGACTCATGGCCAAAAACATTCAGTACTTC. Its translation: CASSSTTTRLMAKNIQYF.

The gene calls are TRBV19 and TRBJ2-1, with a tentative D call TRBD2 (6 bases). This CDR3 contains 15 residues. The germline CDR1 and CDR2 sequences are LNHDA and SQIVND (reference sequence). The ends were cut back, 3 bases at V and 0 bases at J, with 9 bases in the middle. The CDR3 loop reads CASSIAGYSYNEQFF. The CDR3 DNA sequence: TGTGCCAGTAGTATTGCGGGGTACTCCTACAATGAGCAGTTCTTC.

Notes on this clone: The sample has other DNA sequences that encode this CDR3 too. This sequence joins TRBV18 and TRBJ2-7; weak D call: TRBD1 (6 bases). The CDR3 runs 13 residues. Germline CDR1 and CDR2: KGHSH and LQKENI. V was shortened by 6 bases and J by 3 bases, with 12 bases between the two germline ends. The CDR3 DNA sequence: TGTGCCAGCTCTCCCCAGGACAGCTACGAGCAGTACTTC. It yields the protein CASSPQDSYEQYF.

The chain employs TRBV13 and TRBJ2-5; 9 bases agree with TRBD1. The CDR3 sequence is 14 residues long. V shed 5 bases and J 4 bases; nucleotides not matched to a gene: 5. Germline CDR1 reads PRHDT; CDR2 reads FYEKMQ (reference sequence). DNA of the CDR3: TGTGCCAGCAGCCTAACAGGGGGCTTAGAGACCCAGTACTTC. Protein product: CASSLTGGLETQYF.

The rearrangement links TRBV6-5 to TRBJ2-5; D could derive from TRBD1 or TRBD2 (5 bases each). Trimming took 6 bases from V and 5 from J, leaving 13 bases between them. CDR1 and CDR2 (germline): MNHEY, SVGAGI. The CDR3 consists of 13 residues. The chain's CDR3 is CASSRPGTETQYF. CDR3 coding DNA: TGTGCCAGCAGCCGTCCGGGGACCGAGACCCAGTACTTC.

CDR3 in DNA: TGCGCCAGCAGCCAAGATCTTAGGGAGACCCAGTACTTC. Translation: CASSQDLRETQYF. This chain joins TRBV4-3 and TRBJ2-5; D gene unclear. The CDR3 extends over 13 amino acids. Germline-derived CDR1 and CDR2 are LGHNA and YSLEER. The germline V and J ends were trimmed by 0 bases and 5 bases, with 7 bases remaining between them.

The chain carries TRBV7-2 and TRBJ1-3; 8 nucleotides match TRBD1. The J segment lost 3 bases and the V segment lost 3 bases, leaving 4 bases of the junction unmatched. The germline V gene has CDR1 SGHTA and CDR2 FQGNSA. This CDR3 spans 15 amino acids. In nucleotides, the CDR3 is TGTGCCAGCAGCTTGGATGGGACAGGTGGAAACACCATATATTTT. Amino acids: CASSLDGTGGNTIYF.

V gene TRBV10-2 combines with J gene TRBJ2-1; 13 bases fit TRBD2. The CDR3 is 16 amino acids. V gave up 4 bases and J gave up 4 bases; unmatched junction bases: 4. Germline V lookup: CDR1 WSHSY, CDR2 SAAADI. The CDR3, as DNA: TGCGCCAGCAGTGGAAGACTAGCGGGGGGTTACAATGAGCAGTTCTTC. Its translation is CASSGRLAGGYNEQFF.

The chain uses TRBV29-1 and TRBJ2-7; D is perhaps TRBD2 (5 bases). The CDR3 extends over 13 amino acids. CDR1 and CDR2 from the germline V gene are SQVTM and ANQGSEA. V lost 4 bases and J lost 3, with 13 bases in between. CDR3 DNA: TGCAGCGTTGGCGGCCTAGCCGGCTACGAGCAGTACTTC. Translating it yields CSVGGLAGYEQYF.

This sequence joins TRBV5-8 and TRBJ1-2, with D possibly being TRBD1 (5 bases). The V end was cut by 5 bases, the J end by 8 bases, with 13 bases between. The CDR3 is 12 residues long. CDR1 SGHTS and CDR2 YDEGEE come from the germline V gene. The CDR3 DNA reads as TGTGCCAGCAGTTTTGACAGCCCGGGCTACACCTTC. Translation: CASSFDSPGYTF.